This TCR beta chain was sequenced for a study of cytomegalovirus exposure and HLA in healthy donors. Study-wide results and limits: For most TCR sequences rarity was the rule, although some public TCRs occurred in many donors. Among TCR beta chains, those listed as cytomegalovirus-associated numbered roughly 150. It was reportedly the case that the classifier diagnosed cytomegalovirus status with high specificity and sensitivity.

Worth noting for this clone: Its antigen is as yet unknown.

Profiling relied on immunoSEQ multiplex PCR, and the TCRdb table lists in-frame clones only, not all of them. The data show roughly 120,000 clones, around 89% seen once. The CDR3 extends over 16 amino acids. The V end lost 1 base, the J end lost 4 bases, and 16 bases lay between the germline ends. From germline, CDR1 is SGHNT and CDR2 YYREEE (reference sequence). The chain recombines TRBV5-4 with TRBJ2-3; D possibly corresponds to TRBD1 (6 bases). The source of this sequence is a young man in good health and CMV-seronegative. Specimen: PBMCs. The CDR3 coding sequence is TGTGCCAGCAGCTTGCCGGGACAACTTACCCCAGATACGCAGTATTTT. Protein product: CASSLPGQLTPDTQYF.